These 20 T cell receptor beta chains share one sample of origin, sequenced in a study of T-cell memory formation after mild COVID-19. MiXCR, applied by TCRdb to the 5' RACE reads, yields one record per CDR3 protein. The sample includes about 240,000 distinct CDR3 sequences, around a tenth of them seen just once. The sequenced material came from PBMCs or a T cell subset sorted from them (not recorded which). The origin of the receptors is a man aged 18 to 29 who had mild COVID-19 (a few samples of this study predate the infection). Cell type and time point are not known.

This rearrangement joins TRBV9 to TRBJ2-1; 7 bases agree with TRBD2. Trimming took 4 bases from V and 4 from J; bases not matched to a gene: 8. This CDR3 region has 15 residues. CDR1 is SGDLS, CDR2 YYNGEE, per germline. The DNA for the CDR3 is TGTGCCAGCAGCCCCTTTGGCGGGGGATACAATGAGCAGTTCTTC. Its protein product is CASSPFGGGYNEQFF.

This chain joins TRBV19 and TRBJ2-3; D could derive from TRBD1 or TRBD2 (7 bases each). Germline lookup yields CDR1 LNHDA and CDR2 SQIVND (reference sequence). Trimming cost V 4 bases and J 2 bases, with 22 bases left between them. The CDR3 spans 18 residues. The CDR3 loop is CASSKGRSQGGITDTQYF. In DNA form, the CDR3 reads TGTGCCAGTAGTAAGGGCCGCTCCCAGGGGGGGATCACAGATACGCAGTATTTT.

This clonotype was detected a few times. CDR3 sequence: CASSFSDGGGLWSYEQYV. DNA for the CDR3: TGTGCCAGCAGCTTTTCGGACGGCGGAGGGTTGTGGTCCTACGAGCAGTACGTC. The chain links TRBV11-2 to TRBJ2-7; a possible D gene is TRBD2 (6 bases). Germline V gene sequence: CDR1 SGHAT, CDR2 FQNNGV. This CDR3 contains 18 residues. Trimming pared 3 bases from V and 1 base from J, leaving 22 bases between.

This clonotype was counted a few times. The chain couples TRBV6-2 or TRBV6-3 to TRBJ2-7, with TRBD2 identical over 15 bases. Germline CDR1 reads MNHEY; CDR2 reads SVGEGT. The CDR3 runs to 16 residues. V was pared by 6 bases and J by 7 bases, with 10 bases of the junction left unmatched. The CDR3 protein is CASSPGLAGGRWEQYV. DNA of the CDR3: TGTGCCAGCAGCCCGGGACTAGCGGGGGGTCGATGGGAGCAGTACGTC.

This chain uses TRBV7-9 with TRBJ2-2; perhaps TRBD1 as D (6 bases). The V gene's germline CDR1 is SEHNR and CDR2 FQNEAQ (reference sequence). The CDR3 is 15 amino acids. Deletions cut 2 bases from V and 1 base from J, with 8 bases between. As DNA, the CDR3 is TGTGCCAGCAGCTTATGGACAGAGAACACCGGGGAGCTGTTTTTT. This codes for CASSLWTENTGELFF.

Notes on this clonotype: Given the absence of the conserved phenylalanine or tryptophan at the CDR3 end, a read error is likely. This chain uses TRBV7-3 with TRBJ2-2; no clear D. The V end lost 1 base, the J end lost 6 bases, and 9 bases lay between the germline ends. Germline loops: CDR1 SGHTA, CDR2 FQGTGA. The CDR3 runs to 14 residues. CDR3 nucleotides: TGTGCCAGCAGCTTAAGACCGGACCCCGGGGAGCTGTTTTTG. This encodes CASSLRPDPGELFL.

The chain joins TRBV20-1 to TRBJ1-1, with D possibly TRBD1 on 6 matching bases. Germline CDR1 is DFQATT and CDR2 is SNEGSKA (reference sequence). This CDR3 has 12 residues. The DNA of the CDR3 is TGCAGATGGGGGCGACGATTGACTGAAGCTTTCTTT. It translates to CRWGRRLTEAFF.

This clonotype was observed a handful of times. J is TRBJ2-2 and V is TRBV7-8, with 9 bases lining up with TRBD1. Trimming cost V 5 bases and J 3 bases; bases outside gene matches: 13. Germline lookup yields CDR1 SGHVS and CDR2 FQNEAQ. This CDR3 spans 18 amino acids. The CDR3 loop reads CASSPQQTGGVDTGELFF. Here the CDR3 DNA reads TGTGCCAGCAGCCCTCAACAAACAGGGGGCGTCGACACCGGGGAGCTGTTTTTT.

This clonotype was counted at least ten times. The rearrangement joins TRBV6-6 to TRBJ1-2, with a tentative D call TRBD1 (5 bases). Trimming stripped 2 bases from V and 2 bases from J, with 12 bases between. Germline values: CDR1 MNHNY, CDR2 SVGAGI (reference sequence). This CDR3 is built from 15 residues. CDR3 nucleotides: TGTGCCAGCAGTTACGACCCGGGGCTGAACTATGGCTACACCTTC. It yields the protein CASSYDPGLNYGYTF.

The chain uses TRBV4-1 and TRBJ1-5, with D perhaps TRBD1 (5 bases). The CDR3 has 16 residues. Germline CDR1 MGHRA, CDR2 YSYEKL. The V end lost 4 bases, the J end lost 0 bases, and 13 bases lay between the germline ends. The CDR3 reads CASSPGGRSSNQPQHF. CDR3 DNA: TGCGCCAGCAGCCCCGGGGGACGGAGTAGCAATCAGCCCCAGCATTTT.

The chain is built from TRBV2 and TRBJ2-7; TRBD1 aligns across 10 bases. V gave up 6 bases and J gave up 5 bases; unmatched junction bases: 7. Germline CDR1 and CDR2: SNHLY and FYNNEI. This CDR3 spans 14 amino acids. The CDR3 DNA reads TGTGCCAGCAGAACAGACAGGGGGCTCGACGAGCAGTACGTC. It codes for CASRTDRGLDEQYV.

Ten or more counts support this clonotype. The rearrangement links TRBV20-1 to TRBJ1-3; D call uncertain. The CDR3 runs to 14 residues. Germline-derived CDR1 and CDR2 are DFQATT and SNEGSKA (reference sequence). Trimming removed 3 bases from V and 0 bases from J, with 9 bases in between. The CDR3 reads CSASYGSSGNTIYF. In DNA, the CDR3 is TGCAGTGCTAGCTATGGGAGCTCTGGAAACACCATATATTTT.

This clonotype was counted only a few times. DNA of the CDR3: TGTGCCAGCAGCCCCCGAGGCGGGGGGGTCAGTAGGGATACGCAGTATTTT. Amino acid sequence: CASSPRGGGVSRDTQYF. This rearrangement joins TRBV7-8 to TRBJ2-3; 9 bases map to TRBD2. This CDR3 comprises 17 residues. Germline trimming cut 5 bases from V and 6 bases from J; bases unmatched to any gene: 15. CDR1 is SGHVS, CDR2 FQNEAQ, per germline.

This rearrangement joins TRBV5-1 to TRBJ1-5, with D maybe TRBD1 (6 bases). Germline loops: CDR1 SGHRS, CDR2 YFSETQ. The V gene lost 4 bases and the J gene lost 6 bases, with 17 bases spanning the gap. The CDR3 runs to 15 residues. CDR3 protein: CASSPGGDITQPQHF. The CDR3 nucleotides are TGCGCCAGCAGCCCTGGCGGGGACATTACTCAGCCCCAGCATTTT.

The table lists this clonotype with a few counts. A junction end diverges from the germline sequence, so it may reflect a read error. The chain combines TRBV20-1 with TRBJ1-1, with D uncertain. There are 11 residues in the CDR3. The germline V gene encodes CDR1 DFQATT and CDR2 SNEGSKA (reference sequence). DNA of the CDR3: TGCAGTGCTAGGGTTCGCGACACTGAAGCTTTT. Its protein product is CSARVRDTEAF.

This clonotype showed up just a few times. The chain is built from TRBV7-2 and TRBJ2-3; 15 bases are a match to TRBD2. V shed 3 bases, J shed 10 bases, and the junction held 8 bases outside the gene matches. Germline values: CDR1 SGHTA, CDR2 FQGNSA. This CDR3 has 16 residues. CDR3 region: CASSLGLAGGSSPQYF. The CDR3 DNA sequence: TGTGCCAGCAGCTTGGGACTAGCGGGGGGATCGTCCCCGCAGTATTTT.

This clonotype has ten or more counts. CDR3 protein: CASSLGAAFGANVLTF. The CDR3 nucleotides read TGTGCCAGCAGCTTAGGAGCGGCTTTTGGGGCCAACGTCCTGACTTTC. V usage is TRBV7-2 and J usage is TRBJ2-6; D is perhaps TRBD2 (5 bases). Trimming shortened V by 1 base and J by 3 bases, and 10 bases separated the two germline ends. Germline V gene lookup returns CDR1 SGHTA and CDR2 FQGNSA. There are 16 residues in the CDR3.

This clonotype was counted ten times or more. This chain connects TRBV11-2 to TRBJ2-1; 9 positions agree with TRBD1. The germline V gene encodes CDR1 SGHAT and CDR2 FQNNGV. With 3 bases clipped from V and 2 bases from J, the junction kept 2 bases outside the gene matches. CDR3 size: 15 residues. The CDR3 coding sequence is TGTGCCAGCAGCTTGGGACAGGGAACCTACAATGAGCAGTTCTTC. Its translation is CASSLGQGTYNEQFF.

The CDR3 sequence is CSAAKTRIETQYF. The CDR3 region has the DNA TGCAGTGCTGCTAAGACTAGAATAGAGACCCAGTACTTC. The chain is built from TRBV20-1 and TRBJ2-5; D is perhaps TRBD2 (6 bases). V lost 5 bases to trimming and J lost 4 bases, with 14 bases between them. CDR3 length: 13 amino acids. Looked up from germline, CDR1 is DFQATT and CDR2 is SNEGSKA (reference sequence).

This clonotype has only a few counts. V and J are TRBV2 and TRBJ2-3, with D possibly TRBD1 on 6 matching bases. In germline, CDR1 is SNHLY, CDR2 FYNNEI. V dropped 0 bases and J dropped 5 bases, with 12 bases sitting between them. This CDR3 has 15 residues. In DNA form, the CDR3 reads TGTGCCAGCAGTGAAGCGCGAGGGGGTTTAGATACGCAGTATTTT. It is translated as CASSEARGGLDTQYF.